The clone carrying this TCR beta chain has only one observation. V lost 6 bases and J 6 bases, leaving 11 bases between the germline ends. The CDR3 has 12 amino acids. Germline V gene sequence: CDR1 SEHNR, CDR2 FQNEAQ (reference sequence). The data were taken from a study of blood T cell repertoires in COVID-19. The overall study: Researchers got acute and convalescent COVID-19 samples from the United States, Italy and Spain. The analysed material was cDNA or gDNA that came from T cells, B-cell-depleted T cells, or PBMCs.

Clones were sequenced by immunoSEQ multiplex PCR, and TCRdb holds only the in-frame ones, with some missing. This table has some 450,000 clones, approximately 90% appearing once. The chain combines TRBV7-9 with TRBJ1-1; D not certain. Sample: peripheral blood. The clonotype originates from a woman between 50 and 59 years old with COVID-19, enrolled during active disease. The CDR3 loop reads CASRSLGSEAFF. DNA for the CDR3: TGTGCCAGCAGGTCACTAGGCTCTGAAGCTTTCTTT.